These 22 T cell receptor beta chains originate from one sample sequenced in a study of blood T cell repertoires in COVID-19. Profiled with immunoSEQ multiplex PCR; TCRdb holds only in-frame clones, not every one. The repertoire includes 250,000 to 350,000 clones, about nine tenths of them detected once, and under 8% sits in the top ten. The sample taken for sequencing was peripheral blood. The receptor source for this set is a woman in her twenties or thirties who had recovered from COVID-19.

The J gene is TRBJ1-5, the V gene TRBV6-5; no clear D. The CDR3 consists of 14 residues. Trimming removed 8 bases from V and 3 bases from J, with 14 bases in between. In germline, CDR1 is MNHEY, CDR2 SVGAGI. This CDR3 is CASSLEGYNQPQHF. CDR3 bases: TGTGCCAGCTCCTTGGAGGGTTACAATCAGCCCCAGCATTTT.

V gene TRBV11-3 combines with J gene TRBJ2-3, with 10 bases identical to TRBD2. From germline, CDR1 is SGHNT and CDR2 YENEEA. The trim removed 5 bases at V and 7 bases at J, leaving 9 bases unmatched. The CDR3 covers 15 residues. This CDR3 reads CASSPLAGGMNTQYF. CDR3 DNA: TGTGCCAGCAGCCCCTTAGCGGGGGGCATGAATACGCAGTATTTT.

As DNA, the CDR3 is TGTGCCAGCAGCTTAATTCCTAGCGGGGCCTACGAGCAGTACTTC. This gives the protein CASSLIPSGAYEQYF. The V gene is TRBV7-8, the J gene TRBJ2-7; 9 bases are shared with TRBD2. Germline V lookup: CDR1 SGHVS, CDR2 FQNEAQ. The CDR3 is 15 residues long. After removal of 2 bases from V and 2 bases from J, the junction contained 4 bases not matched to a gene.

Here the CDR3 DNA reads TGTGCCAGCAGCTTTATCCAGGGTGCTTATAATTCACCCCTCCACTTT. Residues: CASSFIQGAYNSPLHF. The chain links TRBV5-4 to TRBJ1-6; weak D call: TRBD1 (5 bases). V was cut by 2 bases and J by 4 bases, with 13 bases left in between. Germline-derived CDR1 and CDR2 are SGHNT and YYREEE (reference sequence). CDR3 length: 16 residues.

In DNA, the CDR3 is TGTGCCTGGAGCCCGGGACAGGGAATTCGGGAGACCCAGTACTTC. This encodes CAWSPGQGIRETQYF. The chain joins TRBV30 to TRBJ2-5, with 9 bases matching TRBD1. CDR1 is GTSNPN, CDR2 SVGIG, per germline (reference sequence). The CDR3 length is 15 residues. After removal of 3 bases from V and 5 bases from J, the junction contained 10 bases not matched to a gene.

This chain uses TRBV6-2 or TRBV6-3 with TRBJ1-5, with 11 bases fitting TRBD1. Germline loops: CDR1 MNHEY, CDR2 SVGEGT. The CDR3 runs to 15 residues. J gave up 5 bases and V 2 bases, and 2 bases lay outside the gene matches. The DNA of the CDR3 is TGTGCCAGCAGTTACCTGGGACAGGGGGATCAGCCCCAGCATTTT. Its protein is CASSYLGQGDQPQHF.

This chain joins TRBV18 and TRBJ2-1; 10 nucleotides agree with TRBD2. This CDR3 has 17 amino acids. Germline V CDR1 and CDR2: KGHSH, LQKENI. Trimming took 0 bases from V and 8 from J; bases not matched to a gene: 10. In DNA form, the CDR3 reads TGTGCCAGCTCACCACCGGGGCTAGCGGGGGAGAGGGATGAGCAGTTCTTC. Protein product: CASSPPGLAGERDEQFF.

This clone came up once. This chain joins TRBV5-1 and TRBJ1-1; 8 bases line up with TRBD1. The CDR3 loop spans 14 amino acids. The germline gives CDR1 SGHRS, CDR2 YFSETQ. The ends lost 7 bases at V and 4 bases at J; junction bases unmatched: 9. CDR3 DNA: TGCGCCAGCCACAACAGGGGGGGGTCCACTGAAGCTTTCTTT. It yields the protein CASHNRGGSTEAFF.

This chain joins TRBV27 and TRBJ2-2; D uncertain. V was clipped by 3 bases and J by 5 bases, with 4 bases between them. The CDR3 has 12 amino acids. The germline V gene has CDR1 MNHEY and CDR2 SMNVEV (reference sequence). The CDR3 DNA sequence: TGTGCCAGCAGTTTCTATACCGGGGAGCTGTTTTTT. Its protein product is CASSFYTGELFF.

This chain links TRBV10-3 with TRBJ2-7; 11 bases agree with TRBD1. The J segment lost 1 base and the V segment lost 6 bases, leaving 5 bases of the junction unmatched. The CDR3 covers 15 residues. Germline V gene lookup returns CDR1 ENHRY and CDR2 SYGVKD. CDR3 DNA sequence: TGTGCCATCAGGGAAGGGGACAGGGGGTCCTACGAGCAGTACTTC. Translation: CAIREGDRGSYEQYF.

This sequence joins TRBV4-2 and TRBJ2-3; possibly TRBD2 for D (5 bases). The germline CDR1 and CDR2 sequences are LGHNA and YNFKEQ. Between the trimmed V and J ends, which lost 4 bases and 0 bases, there was a span of 14 bases. The CDR3 consists of 16 residues. The CDR3 region is CASSPKPAESTDTQYF. The DNA of the CDR3 is TGTGCCAGCAGCCCCAAACCAGCGGAAAGCACAGATACGCAGTATTTT.

This clone was counted between two and nine times. Other DNA sequences of this sample code for an identical CDR3. The chain employs TRBV6-5 and TRBJ1-1; possibly TRBD1 for D (6 bases). The CDR3 runs 14 residues. Germline-derived CDR1 and CDR2 are MNHEY and SVGAGI. Between the trimmed V and J ends, which lost 2 bases and 1 base, there was a span of 8 bases. For the CDR3, the DNA is TGTGCCAGCAGTTACCGAGGGGGGAACACTGAAGCTTTCTTT. Encoded protein: CASSYRGGNTEAFF.

The genes are TRBV1 and TRBJ2-1; the D call in the table, TRBD1, was not verified against the DNA. TRBV1 is marked as a pseudogene. The CDR3 has 16 residues. The CDR3 DNA reads as TGCACCAGCAGCCGAAACAGGGTTAACTCCTACAATGAGCAGTTCTTC. As protein: CTSSRNRVNSYNEQFF.

The CDR3 sequence is CATAYSGVGNQPQHF. The CDR3 DNA reads as TGTGCCACCGCCTATTCAGGGGTAGGAAATCAGCCCCAGCATTTT. The J gene is TRBJ1-5, the V gene TRBV19; a possible D gene is TRBD1 (6 bases). V gave up 10 bases and J gave up 4 bases, with 20 bases separating them. Germline V gene sequence: CDR1 LNHDA, CDR2 SQIVND (reference sequence). The CDR3 sequence is 15 residues long.

DNA of the CDR3: TGTGCCAGCAGCTTAAGGGCGGAGGATAATTCACCCCTCCACTTT. It translates to CASSLRAEDNSPLHF. V is TRBV7-9 and J is TRBJ1-6; the D is unclear. This CDR3 is 15 amino acids long. Looked up from germline, CDR1 is SEHNR and CDR2 is FQNEAQ (reference sequence). Trimming left V 2 bases short and J 5 bases short, with 10 bases between.

The chain uses TRBV19 and TRBJ1-5, with TRBD1 matching 7 bases. CDR1 and CDR2 (germline): LNHDA, SQIVND (reference sequence). V shed 10 bases, J shed 6 bases, and the junction held 12 bases outside the gene matches. CDR3 length: 14 amino acids. CDR3 in DNA: TGTGCCACCGCAAAACAGGGGAGGACTCAGCCCCAGCATTTT. It is translated as CATAKQGRTQPQHF. Drawing the rest from reference TRBV19 and TRBJ1-5, the complete variable domain is DGGITQSPKYLFRKEGQNVTLSCEQNLNHDAMYWYRQDPGQGLRLIYYSQIVNDFQKGDIAEGYSVSREKKESFPLTVTSAQKNPTAFYLCATAKQGRTQPQHFGDGTRLSIL.

The chain carries TRBV6-1 and TRBJ1-5; D remains unclear. Trimming left V 1 base short and J 0 bases short, with 10 bases between. CDR1 MNHNS and CDR2 SASEGT come from the germline V gene. This CDR3 contains 16 residues. This CDR3 reads CASSEGWAGSNQPQHF. CDR3 in DNA: TGTGCCAGCAGTGAAGGGTGGGCAGGTAGCAATCAGCCCCAGCATTTT.

The V and J genes are TRBV5-5 and TRBJ2-6; no definite D call. The CDR3 runs 14 residues. With 8 bases removed from V and 0 bases from J, the gap between germline ends came to 9 bases. Germline-derived CDR1 and CDR2 are SGHKS and YYEKEE (reference sequence). The CDR3 DNA sequence: TGTGCCAGTTTACTGAGCTCTGGGGCCAACGTCCTGACTTTC. Protein: CASLLSSGANVLTF.

The rearrangement uses TRBV12-3 or TRBV12-4 and TRBJ2-7; TRBD2 might be the D (6 bases). CDR3 length: 12 residues. Trimming pared 1 base from V and 6 bases from J, leaving 7 bases between. CDR3 sequence (DNA): TGTGCCAGCAGTTTAGGGAGGGGCGAGCAGTACTTC. Translation gives CASSLGRGEQYF.

The chain is built from TRBV28 and TRBJ2-1; 10 bases are shared with TRBD1. The ends lost 2 bases at V and 10 bases at J; junction bases unmatched: 8. The CDR3 spans 15 residues. Germline CDR1 and CDR2: MDHEN and SYDVKM. CDR3 bases: TGTGCCAGCAGTTTAAGAGGGACAGGGGTCGAGGAGCAGTTCTTC. As protein: CASSLRGTGVEEQFF.

This clone was seen only once. The V gene is TRBV19, the J gene TRBJ1-4; 9 nucleotides match TRBD1. V was pared by 5 bases and J by 7 bases, with 8 bases of the junction left unmatched. This CDR3 comprises 15 residues. CDR1 and CDR2 (germline): LNHDA, SQIVND (reference sequence). The CDR3 sequence is CASSDGQGFGEKLFF. The CDR3 DNA reads as TGTGCCAGTAGTGACGGACAGGGGTTCGGTGAAAAACTGTTTTTT.

The chain joins TRBV19 to TRBJ1-1, with D possibly matching TRBD1 (6 bases). V was clipped by 7 bases and J by 1 base, with 13 bases between them. The CDR3 spans 14 residues. Germline CDR1 LNHDA, CDR2 SQIVND (reference sequence). The CDR3 loop reads CASNGGAKNTEAFF. As DNA, the CDR3 is TGTGCCAGTAACGGGGGGGCCAAGAACACTGAAGCTTTCTTT.